This T cell receptor (beta chain) was recovered during a study of T cells in Graves' hyperthyroidism and ophthalmopathy. Broader study findings: Ophthalmopathy prediction by the model preceded onset by a median about 6.3 months.

This clonotype was seen only a few times. Antigen specificity is unknown. RNA transcripts provided the source from which TCR beta CDR3 regions were amplified. With the HTBI primer set, the TCR CDR3 went through a first round of RT-PCR. TCRdb re-analysed the multiplex PCR reads in MiXCR, keeping a single row per CDR3 protein. Of about 560,000 distinct CDR3 sequences in the sample, about 15% were seen once. The CDR3 has 14 residues. Trimming removed 5 bases from V and 2 bases from J; junction bases left unmatched: 2. Germline V gene lookup returns CDR1 MNHEY and CDR2 SMNVEV (reference sequence). The genes are TRBV27 and TRBJ2-2, with 7 bases lining up with TRBD1. Sequencing was carried out using blood. This TCR was sampled from a woman under 40 with Graves' hyperthyroidism. The CDR3 region has the DNA TGTGCCAGCAGTACAGGGGATAACACCGGGGAGCTGTTTTTT. Its translation is CASSTGDNTGELFF.